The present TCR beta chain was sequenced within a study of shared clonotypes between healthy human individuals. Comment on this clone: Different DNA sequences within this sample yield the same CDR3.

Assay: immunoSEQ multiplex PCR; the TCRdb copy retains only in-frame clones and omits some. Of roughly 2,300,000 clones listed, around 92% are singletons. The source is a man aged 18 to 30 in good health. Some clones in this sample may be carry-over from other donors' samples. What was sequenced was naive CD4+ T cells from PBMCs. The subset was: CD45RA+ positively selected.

The CDR3 sequence: CASSLLGGNEQFF. Written as DNA, the CDR3 is TGCGCCAGCAGCTTGCTGGGGGGGAATGAGCAGTTCTTC. The chain carries TRBV5-1 and TRBJ2-1; 7 bases match TRBD2. The trim removed 1 base at V and 7 bases at J, leaving 2 bases unmatched. Germline loops: CDR1 SGHRS, CDR2 YFSETQ. This CDR3 comprises 13 residues.